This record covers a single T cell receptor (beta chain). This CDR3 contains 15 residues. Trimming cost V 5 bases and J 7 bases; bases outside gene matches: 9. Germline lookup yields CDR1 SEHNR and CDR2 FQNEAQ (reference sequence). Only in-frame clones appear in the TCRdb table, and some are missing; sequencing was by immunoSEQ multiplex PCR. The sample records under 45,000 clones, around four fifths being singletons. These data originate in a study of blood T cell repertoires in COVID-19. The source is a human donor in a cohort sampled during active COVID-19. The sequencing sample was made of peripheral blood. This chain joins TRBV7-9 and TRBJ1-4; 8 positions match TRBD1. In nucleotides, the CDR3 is TGTGCCAGCAGCAGTGACAGGGGAGTTGCTGAAAAACTGTTTTTT. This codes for CASSSDRGVAEKLFF.